This is a list of T cell receptor beta chains from one sample in a study of molecular identifiers for immune sequencing clone quantification. TCRdb ran MiXCR on the PCR reads and lists one entry per CDR3 protein. The sample has about 63,000 distinct CDR3 sequences, around 20% seen once. The specimen sequenced was naive CD8+ T cells from blood, with Jurkat cell RNA spiked in. The receptors here all came from a human donor in good health. Some libraries in this study had Jurkat cell RNA spiked in. Each CDR3 is given with its conserved first and last residue. The D gene is left open where the match is weak. Rows give clone size only sometimes, using once, few, many, or a class for an expanded clone.

>TRBJ1-2|TRBV29-1|TRBD1|many
CSVEAGGTYGYTF
TGCAGCGTTGAGGCAGGGGGAACATATGGCTACACCTTC
>TRBJ2-7|TRBV4-1|-|many
CASSQGYRGLYEQYF
TGCGCCAGCAGCCAAGGTTATCGGGGGCTCTACGAGCAGTACTTC
>TRBJ2-2|TRBV20-1|TRBD1|-
CSALKGQLDTGELFF
TGCAGTGCCCTTAAGGGACAGCTCGACACCGGGGAGCTGTTTTTT
>TRBJ2-7|TRBV30|TRBD1|many
CAWSGVSRGRLNEQYF
TGTGCCTGGAGTGGAGTGTCGAGGGGGCGACTGAACGAGCAGTACTTC
>TRBJ1-1|TRBV4-1|-|many
CASSDRQIPLNTEAFF
TGCGCCAGCAGCGACAGACAGATACCCTTGAACACTGAAGCTTTCTTT
>TRBJ1-1|TRBV7-9|-|many
CASSLRRTEAFF
TGTGCCAGCAGCTTAAGACGGACTGAAGCTTTCTTT
>TRBJ2-1|TRBV29-1|TRBD2|many
CSSEREGPYNEQFF
TGCAGCTCTGAGCGGGAGGGGCCCTACAATGAGCAGTTCTTC
>TRBJ2-3|TRBV11-2|TRBD2|few
CASSSITLTSGRTDTQYF
TGTGCCAGCAGCTCGATCACCCTGACTAGCGGACGCACAGATACGCAGTATTTT
>TRBJ2-1|TRBV25-1|TRBD2|many
CASSEYLAGGPFEQFF
TGTGCCAGCAGTGAATATCTGGCGGGAGGGCCATTTGAGCAGTTCTTC
>TRBJ2-7|TRBV27|-|many
CATSRGQPYEQYF
TGTGCCACCTCCAGAGGACAGCCCTACGAGCAGTACTTC
>TRBJ2-3|TRBV3-1|TRBD1|many
CASSDRDSPSTDTQYF
TGTGCCAGCAGCGACCGGGACAGTCCTAGCACAGATACGCAGTATTTT
>TRBJ2-1|TRBV4-3|TRBD1|many
CASSQGTGSLNEQFF
TGCGCCAGCAGCCAGGGGACAGGGAGTTTGAATGAGCAGTTCTTC
>TRBJ2-3|TRBV5-5|-|many
CASSLAFGADTQYF
TGTGCCAGCAGTTTAGCGTTTGGGGCAGATACGCAGTATTTT
>TRBJ1-5|TRBV27|-|many
CASSLSSNSNQPQHF
TGTGCCAGCAGTTTGAGCAGTAATAGCAATCAGCCCCAGCATTTT
>TRBJ1-2|TRBV28|-|many
CASSFGSLYGYTF
TGTGCCAGCAGTTTCGGGAGCCTCTATGGCTACACCTTC
>TRBJ2-1|TRBV27|-|many
CASSLYGGSYNEQFF
TGTGCCAGCAGTTTATACGGGGGCTCCTACAATGAGCAGTTCTTC
>TRBJ2-1|TRBV2|TRBD2|-
CASPRTSWGLDEQFF
TGTGCCAGCCCCAGGACTAGTTGGGGGTTGGATGAGCAGTTCTTC
>TRBJ2-1|TRBV20-1|TRBD2|many
CSARGPGLAGVDEQFF
TGCAGTGCTAGAGGTCCGGGACTAGCGGGAGTGGATGAGCAGTTCTTC
>TRBJ2-1|TRBV19|TRBD1|-
CASMGQGYNEQFF
TGTGCCAGTATGGGACAGGGTTACAATGAGCAGTTCTTC
>TRBJ2-7|TRBV11-2|-|many
CASSLGAGHYEQYF
TGTGCCAGCAGCTTAGGGGCAGGGCACTACGAGCAGTACTTC
>TRBJ2-7|TRBV7-3|-|-
CASSSAGGGYEQYF
TGTGCCAGCAGCTCAGCCGGGGGCGGCTACGAGCAGTACTTC
>TRBJ2-1|TRBV2|-|-
CASSEVEGNNEQFF
TGTGCCAGCAGTGAAGTGGAGGGGAACAATGAGCAGTTCTTC
>TRBJ1-5|TRBV5-6|-|many
CASTTGRGQPQHF
TGTGCCAGCACAACGGGAAGGGGCCAGCCCCAGCATTTT
>TRBJ2-1|TRBV29-1|TRBD1|-
CIVGGWTGSRSEQFF
TGCATCGTGGGAGGTTGGACAGGGTCTCGATCTGAGCAGTTCTTC
>TRBJ2-5|TRBV24-1|-|many
CATINLPGRRDAFLRQETQYF
TGTGCCACCATCAATTTGCCGGGGCGGCGGGACGCCTTCCTCCGACAAGAGACCCAGTACTTC
>TRBJ2-1|TRBV20-1|TRBD2|many
CSARPLRLAGGGEQFF
TGCAGTGCTAGACCCCTGAGGCTAGCGGGAGGTGGTGAGCAGTTCTTC
>TRBJ2-3|TRBV20-1|TRBD2|-
CSARDLREVITDTQYF
TGCAGTGCTAGAGATCTCCGGGAGGTAATCACAGATACGCAGTATTTT
>TRBJ1-5|TRBV27|-|many
CASSFLGEQGAQPQHF
TGTGCCAGCAGTTTTCTAGGGGAACAGGGAGCTCAGCCCCAGCATTTT
>TRBJ2-7|TRBV27|-|-
CASSSELTGVEQYF
TGTGCCAGCAGTTCTGAATTAACAGGAGTCGAGCAGTACTTC
>TRBJ2-7|TRBV19|-|-
CASSSTGQHGQYF
TGTGCCAGTAGTTCAACCGGACAGCACGGGCAGTACTTC
>TRBJ2-5|TRBV7-9|-|many
CASSSPEGSSETQYF
TGTGCCAGCAGCTCCCCTGAGGGAAGCAGCGAGACCCAGTACTTC
>TRBJ2-1|TRBV19|-|-
CASSNILGGESSYNEQFF
TGTGCCAGTAGTAATATCTTAGGGGGAGAAAGCTCCTACAATGAGCAGTTCTTC
>TRBJ2-7|TRBV6-1|TRBD1|-
CASSPTTGTGGEQYF
TGTGCCAGCAGTCCTACCACAGGGACAGGAGGCGAGCAGTACTTC
>TRBJ2-6|TRBV27|TRBD1|many
CASSLRDSISGANVLTF
TGTGCCAGCAGTCTACGGGACAGTATTTCTGGGGCCAACGTCCTGACTTTC
>TRBJ2-3|TRBV4-1|TRBD1|many
CASSQSGTGYADTQYF
TGCGCCAGCAGCCAATCGGGGACAGGGTACGCAGATACGCAGTATTTT
>TRBJ2-3|TRBV4-2|TRBD2|many
CASSQDSGGLAGSNTQYF
TGTGCCAGCAGCCAAGATAGCGGGGGACTAGCGGGATCAAATACGCAGTATTTT
>TRBJ2-4|TRBV27|-|many
CASSRVGSLGAKNIQYF
TGTGCCAGCAGTAGGGTCGGAAGCTTGGGAGCCAAAAACATTCAGTACTTC
>TRBJ2-5|TRBV19|TRBD2|many
CASSIGAGGIQETQYF
TGTGCCAGTAGTATCGGGGCGGGAGGGATCCAAGAGACCCAGTACTTC
>TRBJ1-1|TRBV29-1|TRBD1|few
CSGGQYTEVFF
TGCAGCGGGGGACAGTACACTGAAGTTTTCTTT
>TRBJ1-4|TRBV7-9|TRBD1|few
CASSQRGTGILNEKLFF
TGTGCCAGCAGCCAGAGGGGGACAGGGATTCTTAATGAAAAACTGTTTTTT
>TRBJ2-1|TRBV28|-|few
CTSSSRGSLIYSEQFF
TGTACCAGCAGTTCCAGGGGTTCCCTCATCTACTCGGAGCAGTTCTTC
>TRBJ2-5|TRBV24-1|-|-
CATSDYGLSQETQYF
TGTGCCACCAGTGACTACGGACTATCCCAAGAGACCCAGTACTTC